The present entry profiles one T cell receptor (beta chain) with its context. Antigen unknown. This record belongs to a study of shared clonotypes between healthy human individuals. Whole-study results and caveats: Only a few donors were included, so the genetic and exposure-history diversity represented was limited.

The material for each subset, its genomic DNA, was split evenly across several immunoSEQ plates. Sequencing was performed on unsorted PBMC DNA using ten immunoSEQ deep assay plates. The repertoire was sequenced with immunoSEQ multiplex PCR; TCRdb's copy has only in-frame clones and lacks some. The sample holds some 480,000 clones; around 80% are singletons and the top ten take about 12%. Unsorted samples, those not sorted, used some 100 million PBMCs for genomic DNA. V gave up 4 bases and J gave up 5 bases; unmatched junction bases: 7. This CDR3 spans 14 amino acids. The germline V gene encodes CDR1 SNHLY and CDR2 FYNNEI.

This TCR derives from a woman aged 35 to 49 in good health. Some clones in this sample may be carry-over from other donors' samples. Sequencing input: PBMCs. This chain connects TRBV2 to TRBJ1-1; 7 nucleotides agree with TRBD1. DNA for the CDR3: TGTGCCAGCAGTGCAAACCCAGGGGGGACTGAAGCTTTCTTT. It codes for CASSANPGGTEAFF.